Each of the 29 T cell receptor beta chains below was sequenced from the same sample in a study of T cells in Graves' hyperthyroidism and ophthalmopathy. RNA transcripts served as the template for amplifying TCR beta CDR3 regions. The HTBI set primed first-round TCR CDR3 RT-PCR. TCRdb ran MiXCR on the multiplex PCR reads and lists one entry per CDR3 protein. The sample has around 210,000 distinct CDR3 sequences; less than 20% are singletons. The sequenced material came from blood. The receptors derive from a woman in her forties or fifties with Graves' hyperthyroidism.

With respect to this clonotype: A read error is possible here, since a much larger clone lies one base away. The chain employs TRBV25-1 and TRBJ2-1; D unresolved. This CDR3 is 11 amino acids long. V dropped 2 bases and J dropped 10 bases, with 6 bases sitting between them. Germline V lookup: CDR1 MGHDK, CDR2 SYGVNS. The CDR3: CASSERGEQFF. The CDR3 nucleotides are TGTGCCAGCAGTGAAAGAGGCGAGCAGTTCTTC.

This clonotype was found once. The J gene is TRBJ2-5, the V gene TRBV24-1, with TRBD1 matching 9 bases. The CDR3 is 15 residues long. V dropped 3 bases and J dropped 5; count of bases not matched to a gene: 6. In germline, CDR1 is KGHDR, CDR2 SFDVKD. CDR3 region: CATSDLGQGQETQYF. CDR3 nucleotides: TGTGCCACCAGTGATCTCGGACAGGGGCAGGAGACCCAGTACTTC.

This clonotype was found a few times. The J gene is TRBJ1-4, the V gene TRBV12-3 or TRBV12-4, with 10 positions matching TRBD1. The V and J ends lost 3 bases and 8 bases, in that order; junction bases with no gene match: 9. The CDR3 runs to 16 residues. CDR3 amino acids: CASSFSATGGEEKLFF. DNA of the CDR3: TGTGCCAGCAGTTTTTCCGCGACAGGGGGCGAGGAAAAACTGTTTTTT.

Only a few counts were recorded for this clonotype. This chain uses TRBV19 with TRBJ1-2; D gene unclear. V lost 8 bases and J 1 base, leaving 11 bases between the germline ends. There are 13 residues in the CDR3. Germline V lookup: CDR1 LNHDA, CDR2 SQIVND (reference sequence). In DNA, the CDR3 is TGTGCCAGTGAGACAACTCTTAACTATGGCTACACCTTC. This translates into CASETTLNYGYTF.

This clonotype was observed a handful of times. V is TRBV18 and J is TRBJ2-7; TRBD1 matches at 7 bases. The CDR3 runs to 14 residues. The V gene end was trimmed by 2 bases and the J gene end by 3 bases; junction bases not matched to a gene: 4. Germline V CDR1 and CDR2: KGHSH, LQKENI. CDR3 nucleotides: TGTGCCAGCTCACCAGGAAGGGGGCTCTACGAGCAGTACTTC. This translates into CASSPGRGLYEQYF. The full variable domain, completed using reference TRBV18 and TRBJ2-7, is NAGVMQNPRHLVRRRGQEARLRCSPMKGHSHVYWYRQLPEEGLKFMVYLQKENIIDESGMPKERFSAEFPKEGPSILRIQQVVRGDSAAYFCASSPGRGLYEQYFGPGTRLTVT.

This chain uses TRBV7-9 with TRBJ2-1; D remains unclear. The CDR3 spans 18 residues. Germline V CDR1 and CDR2: SEHNR, FQNEAQ (reference sequence). The V end was cut by 1 base, the J end by 3 bases, with 19 bases between. This CDR3 reads CASSLGALDGSNYNEQFF. The DNA for the CDR3 is TGTGCCAGCAGCTTAGGCGCCCTGGATGGTTCCAACTACAATGAGCAGTTCTTC.

Remarks on this clonotype: No conserved phenylalanine or tryptophan is present at the end of the CDR3, so a read error is the likely explanation. The rearrangement joins TRBV4-1 to TRBJ1-2; the D is unclear. Per germline, CDR1 MGHRA and CDR2 YSYEKL. Trimming pared 0 bases from V and 4 bases from J, leaving 15 bases between. CDR3 size: 16 residues. The CDR3 region is CASSQDSATSSYGYTS. The CDR3 nucleotides read TGCGCCAGCAGCCAAGATTCGGCGACTAGCTCCTATGGCTACACCTCC.

The gene calls are TRBV20-1 and TRBJ1-5; D unclear. Trimming stripped 1 base from V and 6 bases from J, with 7 bases between. CDR1 is DFQATT, CDR2 SNEGSKA, per germline (reference sequence). The CDR3 is 12 residues long. The CDR3 loop reads CSARAHGQPQHF. CDR3 DNA: TGCAGTGCTAGAGCCCATGGTCAGCCCCAGCATTTT.

This clonotype came up many times. This chain connects TRBV12-3 or TRBV12-4 to TRBJ1-3, with D unresolved. This CDR3 spans 11 amino acids. The ends were cut back, 0 bases at V and 7 bases at J, with 1 base in the middle. The CDR3 DNA reads TGTGCCAGCAGTTTAGCGAACACCATATATTTT. It translates to CASSLANTIYF.

In the case of this clonotype: Being one base from a much bigger clone, this may be a read error. The rearrangement joins TRBV7-9 to TRBJ2-1, with 7 bases aligning to TRBD2. Germline V gene sequence: CDR1 SEHNR, CDR2 FQNEAQ (reference sequence). J was trimmed by 1 base and V by 5 bases; bases with no gene match: 14. The CDR3 runs to 18 residues. This chain's CDR3 is CASSRVSTSGTSYNEQFF. The CDR3 coding sequence is TGTGCCAGCAGCCGAGTTTCTACCAGCGGGACGTCCTACAATGAGCAGTTCTTC.

This clonotype was recorded many times. The chain couples TRBV2 to TRBJ2-1, with D uncertain. The CDR3 consists of 10 residues. Germline V gene sequence: CDR1 SNHLY, CDR2 FYNNEI. Trimming left V 4 bases short and J 7 bases short, with 2 bases between. In DNA form, the CDR3 reads TGTGCCAGCAGTGGGAATGAGCAGTTCTTC. Translating gives CASSGNEQFF.

As to this clonotype: No DNA is shown, since the ends of the CDR3 on it are uncertain; the CDR3 is the one TCRdb lists. This CDR3 is CASSFYICSAGETQYF. The rearrangement links TRBV5-4 to TRBJ2-5; the tabulated D call, TRBD2, remains unverified against the DNA. CDR1 is SGHNT and CDR2 is YYREEE in the germline V gene (reference sequence). The CDR3 length is 16 residues, termini included.

This clonotype was counted at least ten times. The V call is TRBV7-8, the J call TRBJ1-1; no definite D call. CDR1 and CDR2 (germline): SGHVS, FQNEAQ. This CDR3 contains 13 residues. The germline V and J ends were trimmed by 5 bases and 4 bases, with 11 bases remaining between them. The CDR3 here is CASSGRVGTEAFF. Here the CDR3 DNA reads TGTGCCAGCAGCGGTCGGGTGGGCACTGAAGCTTTCTTT. Full variable domain (rest looked up from reference TRBV7-8 and TRBJ1-1): GAGVSQSPRYKVAKRGQDVALRCDPISGHVSLFWYQQALGQGPEFLTYFQNEAQLDKSGLPSDRFFAERPEGSVSTLKIQRTQQEDSAVYLCASSGRVGTEAFFGQGTRLTVV.

The table lists this clonotype with many counts. V usage is TRBV5-5 and J usage is TRBJ2-3; TRBD2 aligns across 9 bases. The V segment lost 5 bases and the J segment 5 bases; nucleotides outside the gene matches: 12. CDR1 is SGHKS and CDR2 is YYEKEE in the germline V gene (reference sequence). This CDR3 region has 16 residues. CDR3 loop: CASSRGTAGGGDTQYF. The CDR3 DNA is TGTGCCAGCAGTCGTGGGACTGCGGGAGGGGGAGATACGCAGTATTTT.

In its sample, this clonotype was seen many times. This chain joins TRBV6-1 and TRBJ1-2, with 9 positions matching TRBD1. There are 14 residues in the CDR3. Germline lookup yields CDR1 MNHNS and CDR2 SASEGT. Trimming cost V 2 bases and J 8 bases; bases outside gene matches: 6. In DNA form, the CDR3 reads TGTGCCAGCAGTGAAATTTGGACAGGGGTCGGCTACACCTTC. It specifies CASSEIWTGVGYTF.

As for this clonotype: This clone may be a read error of a much larger clone one base away. The J gene is TRBJ1-1, the V gene TRBV28, with unresolved D. The CDR3 length is 14 residues. V gave up 2 bases and J gave up 3 bases, with 10 bases separating them. Germline V gene data show CDR1 as MDHEN and CDR2 as SYDVKM. In nucleotides, the CDR3 is TGTGCCAGCAGTTTAACGGGTAGGGACACTGAAGCTTTCTTT. Translated: CASSLTGRDTEAFF.

This rearrangement joins TRBV6-5 to TRBJ2-6, with D unclear. Trimming cost V 2 bases and J 0 bases, with 11 bases left between them. Germline lookup yields CDR1 MNHEY and CDR2 SVGAGI. CDR3 size: 17 residues. CDR3 DNA: TGTGCCAGCAGTTACGACGGCGTACCCTCTGGGGCCAACGTCCTGACTTTC. This codes for CASSYDGVPSGANVLTF.

This clonotype was detected ten times or more. The chain couples TRBV6-1 to TRBJ1-5; a possible D gene is TRBD1 (5 bases). The CDR3 is 13 amino acids. With 3 bases removed from V and 7 bases from J, the gap between germline ends came to 10 bases. Germline V lookup: CDR1 MNHNS, CDR2 SASEGT. The CDR3 region has the DNA TGTGCCAGCAGTGACAGGGCTCAACAGCCCCAGCATTTT. Translating it yields CASSDRAQQPQHF.

This chain uses TRBV12-3 or TRBV12-4 with TRBJ1-2; D ambiguous. CDR3 length equals 12 residues. Deletions cut 7 bases from V and 1 base from J, with 7 bases between. The CDR3 region has the DNA TGTGCCAGCAAGAATCGTAACTATGGCTACACCTTC. Amino acid sequence: CASKNRNYGYTF.

This chain uses TRBV2 with TRBJ1-6, with TRBD1 as a possible D gene (5 bases). The CDR3 consists of 18 residues. V dropped 3 bases and J dropped 7 bases, with 22 bases sitting between them. Germline lookup yields CDR1 SNHLY and CDR2 FYNNEI. CDR3 in DNA: TGTGCCAGCAGTGACTTGCAGGGAGCCACGAGCCCAAATTCACCCCTCCACTTT. Protein sequence: CASSDLQGATSPNSPLHF. The whole variable domain, remainder taken from reference TRBV2 and TRBJ1-6, is EPEVTQTPSHQVTQMGQEVILRCVPISNHLYFYWYRQILGQKVEFLVSFYNNEISEKSEIFDDQFSVERPDGSNFTLKIRSTKLEDSAMYFCASSDLQGATSPNSPLHFGNGTRLTVT.

This chain uses TRBV3-1 with TRBJ1-3, with D tentatively TRBD1 (5 bases). V lost 0 bases and J 0 bases, leaving 9 bases between the germline ends. Germline loops: CDR1 LGHDT, CDR2 YNNKEL (reference sequence). The CDR3 has 16 amino acids. The CDR3 loop reads CASSQDKGLSGNTIYF. The CDR3 nucleotides read TGTGCCAGCAGCCAAGACAAGGGGCTCTCTGGAAACACCATATATTTT. Looking up the rest from reference TRBV3-1 and TRBJ1-3 gives the full variable domain: DTAVSQTPKYLVTQMGNDKSIKCEQNLGHDTMYWYKQDSKKFLKIMFSYNNKELIINETVPNRFSPKSPDKAHLNLHINSLELGDSAVYFCASSQDKGLSGNTIYFGEGSWLTVV.

This chain links TRBV13 with TRBJ1-4; maybe TRBD1 (5 bases). The CDR3 extends over 13 amino acids. The V gene lost 6 bases and the J gene lost 3 bases, with 8 bases spanning the gap. Germline loops: CDR1 PRHDT, CDR2 FYEKMQ (reference sequence). The CDR3 sequence is CASRQEPNEKLFF. The CDR3 region has the DNA TGTGCCAGCAGACAGGAACCTAATGAAAAACTGTTTTTT.

This clonotype has at least ten counts. V and J are TRBV20-1 and TRBJ2-1, with TRBD1 identical over 7 bases. The CDR3 has 15 residues. The V segment lost 5 bases and the J segment 8 bases; nucleotides outside the gene matches: 15. Germline V gene sequence: CDR1 DFQATT, CDR2 SNEGSKA (reference sequence). The CDR3 sequence is CSAGPTGSNFDEQFF. CDR3 DNA: TGCAGTGCTGGTCCGACAGGGTCTAATTTCGATGAGCAGTTCTTC.

V usage is TRBV18 and J usage is TRBJ2-5; 9 positions agree with TRBD1. Trimming cost V 3 bases and J 5 bases; bases outside gene matches: 1. Germline V gene sequence: CDR1 KGHSH, CDR2 LQKENI. There are 13 residues in the CDR3. The CDR3 sequence: CASSPGQGETQYF. CDR3 nucleotides: TGTGCCAGCTCACCTGGACAGGGGGAGACCCAGTACTTC.

This clonotype was detected ten times or more. The V gene is TRBV27, the J gene TRBJ1-5, with D unclear. Per the germline V gene, CDR1 is MNHEY and CDR2 is SMNVEV (reference sequence). V was clipped by 2 bases and J by 5 bases, with 7 bases between them. The CDR3 runs 13 residues. DNA for the CDR3: TGTGCCAGCAGTTTAGGGTCGCATCAGCCCCAGCATTTT. This gives the protein CASSLGSHQPQHF.

Only a few counts were recorded for this clonotype. The chain uses TRBV5-5 and TRBJ2-1; 9 nucleotides agree with TRBD1. V shed 1 base and J 5 bases; nucleotides not matched to a gene: 7. Germline assignment: CDR1 SGHKS and CDR2 YYEKEE (reference sequence). This CDR3 is 16 amino acids long. CDR3 coding DNA: TGTGCCAGCAGCTTGTGGTTGGGACAGGGTAACAATGAGCAGTTCTTC. Amino acid sequence: CASSLWLGQGNNEQFF. Complete variable domain (other parts from reference TRBV5-5 and TRBJ2-1): DAGVTQSPTHLIKTRGQQVTLRCSPISGHKSVSWYQQVLGQGPQFIFQYYEKEERGRGNFPDRFSARQFPNYSSELNVNALLLGDSALYLCASSLWLGQGNNEQFFGPGTRLTVL.

This clonotype was seen repeatedly, ten times or more. V gene TRBV3-1 combines with J gene TRBJ2-3; tentatively, D is TRBD1 (6 bases). Trimming took off 3 bases at V and 2 bases at J, with 12 bases between the two ends. Germline lookup yields CDR1 LGHDT and CDR2 YNNKEL (reference sequence). This CDR3 is 15 amino acids long. CDR3 sequence reads: CASSQRGSHTDTQYF. CDR3 sequence (DNA): TGTGCCAGCAGCCAGAGGGGGTCGCACACAGATACGCAGTATTTT.

This clonotype was recorded at least ten times. The chain has TRBV2 and TRBJ2-1, with TRBD2 matching over 13 bases. CDR1 SNHLY and CDR2 FYNNEI come from the germline V gene. The CDR3 sequence is 14 residues long. J lost 9 bases, V lost 9 bases, and 8 bases had no gene match. The CDR3 region has the DNA TGTGCCAGACCAGGGACTAGCGGGACGGGTGAGCAGTTCTTC. This encodes CARPGTSGTGEQFF.

This clonotype showed up many times. The chain links TRBV27 to TRBJ2-7, with 7 nucleotides matching TRBD1. Losses at the gene ends were 3 bases for V and 0 bases for J; bases not matched to a gene: 5. The CDR3 extends over 15 amino acids. Germline values: CDR1 MNHEY, CDR2 SMNVEV (reference sequence). The CDR3 here is CASSFNRDSSYEQYF. The DNA of the CDR3 is TGTGCCAGCAGTTTCAACCGGGACAGCTCCTACGAGCAGTACTTC.